The clone carrying this T cell receptor beta chain was seen many times. Its cognate antigen is unknown. This sample was included in a study of blood T cells in healthy people across ages. Study results and caveats: Roughly linear age-related decline in beta diversity appeared, significant by age about 40.

Then a second PCR, running about 7 to 11 cycles, was carried out with a sample-barcoded 5' primer and a J-beta primer mix. A single record per CDR3 protein comes from TCRdb applying MiXCR to the 5' RACE reads. The table lists 800,000 to 950,000 distinct CDR3 sequences, around 36% of them singletons, with 10% to 15% in the top ten. The CDR3 is 15 amino acids. Germline V CDR1 and CDR2: SGHVS, FNYEAQ. Unmatched junction bases numbered 7, after V lost 2 bases and J lost 6 bases. What was sequenced was blood. This sequence was found in a man younger than 30 in good health. The chain carries TRBV7-6 and TRBJ1-2, with 9 nucleotides matching TRBD1. The CDR3 is CASSLTDRGWDGYTF. The CDR3 region has the DNA TGTGCCAGCAGCTTAACGGACAGGGGATGGGATGGCTACACCTTC.